This TCR beta chain was retrieved from a study of CD8+ T cells in alopecia areata. Alopecia areata patients gave lesional scalp punch biopsies and peripheral blood samples. RNA extraction was followed by reverse transcription into cDNA, which acted as the sequencing template. TCRdb keeps only in-frame clones here, not all; method: immunoSEQ multiplex PCR. The sample includes approximately 82,000 clones, roughly 47% of them seen just once. Trimming took 10 bases from V and 3 from J, leaving 22 bases between them. The CDR3 sequence is 15 residues long. Germline lookup yields CDR1 ENHRY and CDR2 SYGVKD. The sequence came from a human donor with alopecia areata. The chain employs TRBV10-3 and TRBJ2-7; possibly TRBD1 or TRBD2 for D (5 bases each). What was sequenced was NKG2D-high CD8+ T cells sorted from blood. DNA for the CDR3: TGTGCCACCTTTGGAGCCGGGACCGATATCTACGAGCAGTACTTC. The encoded protein is CATFGAGTDIYEQYF.